The 12 T cell receptor beta chains below were found in one sample sequenced in a study of radiation and T cells in renal cell carcinoma. The sample's time point: blood 4 weeks post-SBRT, at nephrectomy. Treatment reported: 15 Gy SBRT to primary tumor, nephrectomy 4 weeks later. Some clones are missing from TCRdb's copy, which holds only in-frame ones; the method was immunoSEQ multiplex PCR. The sample includes some 30,000 clones, about 84% of them seen just once. The starting material was blood, obtained from a patient whose treatment included radiotherapy and nephrectomy. Receptor source: a man in his 60s with renal cell carcinoma.

V and J are TRBV7-9 and TRBJ1-6; D unclear. Trimming took off 6 bases at V and 6 bases at J, with 15 bases between the two ends. The CDR3 contains 15 residues. Germline CDR1 and CDR2: SEHNR and FQNEAQ (reference sequence). CDR3 region: CASSFFGSTNSPLHF. The CDR3, as DNA: TGTGCCAGCAGTTTCTTCGGGTCTACTAATTCACCCCTCCACTTT.

By sample fraction, this clone is large. The chain uses TRBV20-1 and TRBJ1-3, with D unclear. Per germline, CDR1 DFQATT and CDR2 SNEGSKA (reference sequence). The CDR3 is made up of 11 amino acids. V lost 6 bases and J 8 bases, leaving 11 bases between the germline ends. CDR3 bases: TGCAGTGCCCCCGGACCTGACACCATATATTTT. This translates into CSAPGPDTIYF.

The gene calls are TRBV27 and TRBJ1-4; perhaps TRBD1 as D (5 bases). CDR1 and CDR2 (germline): MNHEY, SMNVEV (reference sequence). The CDR3 covers 14 residues. V was clipped by 6 bases and J by 11 bases, with 19 bases between them. The CDR3 sequence: CASSLLNTGPKLFF. The CDR3 DNA follows: TGTGCCAGCAGCTTACTGAACACGGGACCGAAACTGTTTTTT.

The rearrangement joins TRBV18 to TRBJ1-1, with D tentatively TRBD1 (5 bases). Germline-derived CDR1 and CDR2 are KGHSH and LQKENI. The CDR3 sequence is 15 residues long. V was trimmed by 3 bases and J by 1 base, leaving 12 bases between them. In DNA form, the CDR3 reads TGTGCCAGCTCACCCCCGGGGGTAGGGAACACTGAAGCTTTCTTT. It codes for CASSPPGVGNTEAFF.

This clone was detected only once. The CDR3 DNA sequence: TGTGCCAGCAGCTTCTCGAATGCTGACGAGCCGAAGTTCTTC. Its protein is CASSFSNADEPKFF. This sequence joins TRBV6-6 and TRBJ2-1; D gene unclear. The CDR3 loop spans 14 amino acids. The V gene's germline CDR1 is MNHNY and CDR2 SVGAGI (reference sequence). Trimming removed 6 bases from V and 14 bases from J, with 23 bases in between.

The chain couples TRBV2 to TRBJ2-7, with unresolved D. CDR1 is SNHLY and CDR2 is FYNNEI in the germline V gene. V dropped 4 bases and J dropped 8 bases, with 12 bases sitting between them. CDR3 length: 12 residues. The CDR3 region is CASSVVSPQQYF. The DNA for the CDR3 is TGTGCCAGCAGTGTGGTGTCACCTCAGCAGTACTTC.

The rearrangement links TRBV5-1 to TRBJ1-2; D may be TRBD1 (5 bases). The CDR3 has 12 residues. Germline assignment: CDR1 SGHRS and CDR2 YFSETQ. The ends were cut back, 4 bases at V and 1 base at J, with 5 bases in the middle. CDR3 in DNA: TGCGCCAGCAGCGGACATAACTATGGCTACACCTTC. This codes for CASSGHNYGYTF.

The genes are TRBV19 and TRBJ2-6, with 7 nucleotides matching TRBD1. The CDR3 has 17 residues. Germline V gene data show CDR1 as LNHDA and CDR2 as SQIVND (reference sequence). V lost 7 bases to trimming and J lost 3 bases; unmatched junction nucleotides: 12. CDR3 sequence: CASKIWDSEIGANVLTF. In DNA form, the CDR3 reads TGTGCCAGTAAAATTTGGGACAGCGAAATTGGGGCCAACGTCCTGACTTTC. The whole variable domain, filled in from reference TRBV19 and TRBJ2-6, reads DGGITQSPKYLFRKEGQNVTLSCEQNLNHDAMYWYRQDPGQGLRLIYYSQIVNDFQKGDIAEGYSVSREKKESFPLTVTSAQKNPTAFYLCASKIWDSEIGANVLTFGAGSRLTVL.

V is TRBV9 and J is TRBJ2-1; D is unresolved. Trimming took off 0 bases at V and 4 bases at J, with 11 bases between the two ends. CDR1 SGDLS and CDR2 YYNGEE come from the germline V gene. The CDR3 is 15 amino acids. DNA of the CDR3: TGTGCCAGCAGCGTAGATTCAGCCGGATACAATGAGCAGTTCTTC. The encoded protein is CASSVDSAGYNEQFF.

This sequence joins TRBV25-1 and TRBJ2-5; 8 bases fit TRBD1. Germline V gives CDR1 MGHDK, CDR2 SYGVNS. This CDR3 is built from 15 residues. Trimming cost V 5 bases and J 4 bases; bases outside gene matches: 9. The CDR3 protein is CASSPRGQGGETQYF. CDR3 bases: TGTGCCAGCAGTCCCAGAGGACAGGGAGGAGAGACCCAGTACTTC.

This clone was counted a few times. J is TRBJ1-5 and V is TRBV27; D not certain. With 5 bases removed from V and 2 bases from J, the gap between germline ends came to 13 bases. In germline, CDR1 is MNHEY, CDR2 SMNVEV (reference sequence). The CDR3 covers 15 residues. The DNA of the CDR3 is TGTGCCAGCAGTCAGAATTGGGGTGGCAATCAGCCCCAGCATTTT. This translates into CASSQNWGGNQPQHF.

The chain joins TRBV18 to TRBJ2-5; D not certain. This CDR3 comprises 11 residues. The V and J ends lost 4 bases and 4 bases respectively, with 4 bases between them. CDR1 and CDR2 (germline): KGHSH, LQKENI. The CDR3 DNA reads as TGTGCCAGCTCACGGGGAGAGACCCAGTACTTC. As protein: CASSRGETQYF.